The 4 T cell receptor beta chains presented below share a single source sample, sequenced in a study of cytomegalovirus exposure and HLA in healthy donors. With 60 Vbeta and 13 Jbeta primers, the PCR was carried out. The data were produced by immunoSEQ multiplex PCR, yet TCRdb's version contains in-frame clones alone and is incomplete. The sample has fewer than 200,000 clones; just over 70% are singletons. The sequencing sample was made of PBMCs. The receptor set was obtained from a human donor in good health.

The CDR3 bases are TGCGCCAGCAGCGGCGGATCATGGGACTCCAGGAACACTGAAGCTTTCTTT. Its protein is CASSGGSWDSRNTEAFF. The genes are TRBV5-1 and TRBJ1-1, with TRBD1 as a possible D gene (5 bases). Germline CDR1 reads SGHRS; CDR2 reads YFSETQ. This CDR3 spans 17 amino acids. Trimming removed 4 bases from V and 1 base from J, with 20 bases in between. Combining the CDR3 with reference TRBV5-1 and TRBJ1-1 gives the whole variable domain KAGVTQTPRYLIKTRGQQVTLSCSPISGHRSVSWYQQTPGQGLQFLFEYFSETQRNKGNFPGRFSGRQFSNSRSEMNVSTLELGDSALYLCASSGGSWDSRNTEAFFGQGTRLTVV.

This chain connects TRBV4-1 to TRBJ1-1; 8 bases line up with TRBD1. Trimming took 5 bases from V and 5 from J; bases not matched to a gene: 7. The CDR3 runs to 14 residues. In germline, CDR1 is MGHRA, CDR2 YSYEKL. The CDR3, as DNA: TGCGCCAGCAGCGGTACAGGGGGGGGGACTGAAGCTTTCTTT. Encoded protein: CASSGTGGGTEAFF.

The CDR3 nucleotides read TGTGCCAGCAGCTTAGGCGGGGGTAATGAAAAACTGTTTTTT. It codes for CASSLGGGNEKLFF. V and J are TRBV7-6 and TRBJ1-4; D possibly corresponds to TRBD1 (5 bases). With 1 base removed from V and 4 bases from J, the gap between germline ends came to 7 bases. The CDR3 spans 14 residues. The V gene's germline CDR1 is SGHVS and CDR2 FNYEAQ.

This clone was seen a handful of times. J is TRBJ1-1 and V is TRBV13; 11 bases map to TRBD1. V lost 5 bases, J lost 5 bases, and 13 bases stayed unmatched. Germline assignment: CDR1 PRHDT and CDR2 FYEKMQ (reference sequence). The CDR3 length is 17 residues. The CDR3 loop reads CASSNSFRDRGWTEAFF. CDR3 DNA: TGTGCCAGCAGCAATAGTTTCAGGGACAGGGGGTGGACTGAAGCTTTCTTT.